The entry that follows covers one TCR beta chain sequence. A far larger clone is one nucleotide away, so this likely arose from a read error. The data are from a study of low-dose radiotherapy and immunotherapy resistance in tumors. Study details: On an every-two-weeks schedule, patients received intravenous nivolumab 240 mg, along with ipilimumab 1 mg/kg every six weeks. Every two weeks, cyclophosphamide 200 mg/m2 was infused one day before radiation plus immunotherapy.

The CDR3 consists of 17 residues. CDR1 SGHTS and CDR2 YDEGEE come from the germline V gene. Stated time point: after trial treatment. As to treatment: LDRT plus nivolumab, ipilimumab, low-dose cyclophosphamide and aspirin (RACIN trial). The treatment that donors received included nivolumab, ipilimumab, aspirin, low-dose cyclophosphamide and low-dose radiotherapy. Patients with advanced, tumor-infiltrating lymphocyte-negative solid tumors were eligible. Primers targeting TRAV and TRBV primed first-strand cDNA, covering alpha and beta chains. TCR amplification ran roughly 20 PCR cycles using constant-region and V-primer adapter primers. TCRdb ran MiXCR on the reads and lists one entry per CDR3 protein. There are 35,000 to 50,000 distinct CDR3 sequences in the sample; 25% to 30% occur only once, and 10% lies in the top ten.

This clonotype was sampled from a male donor with prostate cancer. This chain links TRBV5-8 with TRBJ2-7; 8 bases fit TRBD1. The input for sequencing was PBMCs, taken after low-dose radiotherapy plus immunotherapy. This CDR3 is CSSSLGMPGQVSYEQYF. In DNA form, the CDR3 reads TGCTCCAGCAGCCTGGGGATGCCGGGACAGGTATCCTACGAGCAGTACTTC. The whole variable domain, remainder taken from reference TRBV5-8 and TRBJ2-7, is EAGVTQSPTHLIKTRGQQATLRCSPISGHTSVYWYQQALGLGLQFLLWYDEGEERNRGNFPPRFSGRQFPNYSSELNVNALELEDSALYLCSSSLGMPGQVSYEQYFGPGTRLTVT.